Each of the 20 T cell receptor beta chains below was sequenced from the same sample in a study of blood T cell repertoires in COVID-19. The repertoire was sequenced with immunoSEQ multiplex PCR; TCRdb's copy has only in-frame clones and lacks some. This sample has 300,000 or so clones, with about 90% found just once. The sequencing sample was made of PBMCs or T cells enriched from blood (not recorded which). The origin of the receptors is a woman in her twenties or thirties who had recovered from COVID-19.

This chain joins TRBV6-5 and TRBJ1-1; 11 nucleotides agree with TRBD1. The CDR3 sequence is 16 residues long. The ends lost 4 bases at V and 5 bases at J; junction bases unmatched: 9. The germline V gene encodes CDR1 MNHEY and CDR2 SVGAGI. CDR3: CASSWVPGTGGTEAFF. The CDR3 nucleotides are TGTGCCAGCAGTTGGGTCCCCGGGACAGGGGGTACTGAAGCTTTCTTT.

Only one count was recorded for this clone. Compared with germline, one end of the junction differs, possibly owing to a read error. V and J are TRBV7-2 and TRBJ1-4, with D possibly TRBD1 on 5 matching bases. The germline gives CDR1 SGHTA, CDR2 FQGNSA. CDR3 length: 15 amino acids. The CDR3 DNA is TGTGCCAGCAGCTTACAGGGAACAACGAATGAAAAACTGTTTTTT. As protein: CASSLQGTTNEKLFF.

Worth noting for this clone: The same CDR3 also results from other DNA sequences found in this sample. The CDR3: CASSRTGGDYGYTF. Written as DNA, the CDR3 is TGTGCCAGCTCACGAACAGGGGGGGACTATGGCTACACCTTC. The chain couples TRBV18 to TRBJ1-2, with 8 bases aligning to TRBD1. The CDR3 is 14 amino acids. J lost 3 bases, V lost 4 bases, and 4 bases had no gene match. The V gene's germline CDR1 is KGHSH and CDR2 LQKENI.

The chain employs TRBV10-3 and TRBJ2-4; D unclear. The CDR3 has 15 residues. The V and J ends lost 6 bases and 0 bases respectively, with 12 bases between them. The germline gives CDR1 ENHRY, CDR2 SYGVKD. The CDR3 DNA follows: TGTGCCATCAGCCCAGGTGGGCTAGCCAAAAACATTCAGTACTTC. Its translation is CAISPGGLAKNIQYF.

V is TRBV29-1 and J is TRBJ1-2; D is unclear. The CDR3 contains 12 residues. V was shortened by 4 bases and J by 0 bases, with 6 bases between the two germline ends. The germline CDR1 and CDR2 sequences are SQVTM and ANQGSEA. This CDR3 reads CSVVRSNYGYTF. CDR3 DNA sequence: TGCAGCGTTGTTAGATCTAACTATGGCTACACCTTC.

The chain uses TRBV3-1 (or the pseudogene TRBV3-2) and TRBJ2-1, with TRBD2 matching 8 bases. V dropped 6 bases and J dropped 0; count of bases not matched to a gene: 4. Germline values: CDR1 LGHDT, CDR2 YNNKEL (reference sequence). This CDR3 contains 15 residues. The CDR3 loop reads CASRTSGSSYNEQFF. CDR3 coding DNA: TGTGCCAGCAGAACTAGCGGTTCCTCCTACAATGAGCAGTTCTTC.

This clone was found once. The CDR3 spells CASNRQLEGEQYF. CDR3 DNA: TGTGCCAGCAACCGACAGCTCGAAGGCGAGCAGTACTTC. The genes are TRBV6-5 and TRBJ2-7; possibly TRBD1 for D (5 bases). Between the trimmed V and J ends, which lost 7 bases and 6 bases, there was a span of 16 bases. There are 13 residues in the CDR3. Germline CDR1 is MNHEY and CDR2 is SVGAGI.

This clone has just one count. Within the sample, other DNA sequences also encode this same CDR3. The chain's CDR3 is CASSQSGYTEAFF. The CDR3 region has the DNA TGTGCCAGCAGCCAATCCGGTTACACTGAAGCTTTCTTT. The rearrangement joins TRBV3-1 (or the pseudogene TRBV3-2) to TRBJ1-1; D not resolved. The V and J ends lost 2 bases and 3 bases respectively, with 7 bases between them. Per the germline V gene, CDR1 is LGHDT and CDR2 is YNNKEL (reference sequence). The CDR3 loop spans 13 amino acids.

In its sample, this clone was seen once. The chain employs TRBV4-3 and TRBJ1-5, with a tentative D call TRBD1 (6 bases). V shed 4 bases and J shed 8 bases, with 15 bases lying between them. Looked up from germline, CDR1 is LGHNA and CDR2 is YSLEER. The length of the CDR3 is 14 residues. CDR3 nucleotides: TGCGCCAGCAGCCCATGGGGGGGCGCGGAGCCCCAGCATTTT. It specifies CASSPWGGAEPQHF.

V gene TRBV5-4 combines with J gene TRBJ1-6; TRBD1 matches at 9 bases. With V trimmed by 4 bases and J by 8 bases, 7 bases remained unmatched. Germline CDR1 reads SGHNT; CDR2 reads YYREEE (reference sequence). This CDR3 is 15 amino acids long. The CDR3 DNA reads TGTGCCAGCAGCACCTCCCGGGACAGGGATTCACCCCTCCACTTT. Translation gives CASSTSRDRDSPLHF.

The chain joins TRBV10-2 to TRBJ2-7; 7 positions match TRBD1. This CDR3 has 14 amino acids. CDR1 WSHSY and CDR2 SAAADI come from the germline V gene. Trimming took 5 bases from V and 1 from J; bases not matched to a gene: 5. CDR3 bases: TGCGCCAGCAGTTCCGACAGGGCATCCTACGAGCAGTACTTC. Protein sequence: CASSSDRASYEQYF.

The chain is built from TRBV29-1 and TRBJ2-5, with D possibly TRBD1 on 6 matching bases. The V end lost 7 bases, the J end lost 4 bases, and 13 bases lay between the germline ends. There are 12 residues in the CDR3. Germline lookup yields CDR1 SQVTM and CDR2 ANQGSEA. The CDR3 is CSARTGLETQYF. The CDR3 nucleotides are TGCAGCGCCCGAACAGGGCTAGAGACCCAGTACTTC.

The chain carries TRBV5-1 and TRBJ2-2; D uncertain. Germline CDR1 and CDR2: SGHRS and YFSETQ. The CDR3 is 14 amino acids. Trimming removed 0 bases at V and 4 bases at J, with 7 bases between. CDR3: CASSLVLGTGELFF. In DNA, the CDR3 is TGCGCCAGCAGCTTGGTTCTCGGCACCGGGGAGCTGTTTTTT.

The chain has TRBV4-1 and TRBJ2-1; 8 positions match TRBD2. V trimming: 1 base; J trimming: 4 bases; junction bases outside the gene matches: 6. The length of the CDR3 is 16 residues. From germline, CDR1 is MGHRA and CDR2 YSYEKL. CDR3 DNA: TGCGCCAGCAGCCAAGGAGCAGCGGGGGATTACAATGAGCAGTTCTTC. Protein: CASSQGAAGDYNEQFF.

V and J are TRBV5-1 and TRBJ1-6; perhaps TRBD1 as D (6 bases). Between the trimmed V and J ends, which lost 2 bases and 5 bases, there was a span of 8 bases. CDR1 is SGHRS, CDR2 YFSETQ, per germline. The CDR3 length is 14 residues. CDR3 residues: CASSLGGDNSPLHF. For the CDR3, the DNA is TGCGCCAGCAGCTTAGGGGGTGATAATTCACCCCTCCACTTT.

The chain recombines TRBV6-5 with TRBJ1-2; the match to TRBD1 covers 8 bases. With V trimmed by 5 bases and J by 5 bases, 7 bases remained unmatched. The CDR3 extends over 14 amino acids. Germline values: CDR1 MNHEY, CDR2 SVGAGI. The CDR3 protein is CASSPGQDLYGYTF. The DNA for the CDR3 is TGTGCCAGCAGTCCGGGACAGGACCTATATGGCTACACCTTC.

This clone occurred a few times. The chain employs TRBV12-3 or TRBV12-4 and TRBJ2-7; D gene ambiguous. This CDR3 spans 12 amino acids. Trimming cost V 6 bases and J 5 bases, with 11 bases left between them. CDR3 sequence: CASRTREDEQYF. CDR3 DNA: TGTGCCAGCAGAACGCGAGAGGACGAGCAGTACTTC.

As regards this clone: Other DNA sequences in this specimen translate into the identical CDR3. The rearrangement links TRBV10-3 to TRBJ1-1, with 7 bases fitting TRBD1. The CDR3 extends over 13 amino acids. Germline CDR1 and CDR2: ENHRY and SYGVKD. V gave up 4 bases and J gave up 2 bases; unmatched junction bases: 1. The CDR3 here is CAISAGGNTEAFF. The CDR3 nucleotides read TGTGCCATCAGTGCAGGGGGAAACACTGAAGCTTTCTTT.

V is TRBV24-1 and J is TRBJ2-1; a possible D gene is TRBD1 (6 bases). The germline V gene has CDR1 KGHDR and CDR2 SFDVKD. This CDR3 is 13 amino acids long. V was clipped by 3 bases and J by 7 bases, with 9 bases between them. CDR3 residues: CATSDTGQNEQFF. The CDR3 DNA reads as TGTGCCACCAGTGATACAGGGCAAAATGAGCAGTTCTTC.

The V call is TRBV18, the J call TRBJ2-7; the match to TRBD2 covers 8 bases. This CDR3 is built from 15 residues. Trimming at V came to 5 bases and at J to 6 bases, leaving 12 bases not matched to a gene. Germline V gives CDR1 KGHSH, CDR2 LQKENI. The CDR3 coding sequence is TGTGCCAGCTCATCCACGTACGGGGGGGCGGGCGAGCAGTACTTC. Translation: CASSSTYGGAGEQYF.